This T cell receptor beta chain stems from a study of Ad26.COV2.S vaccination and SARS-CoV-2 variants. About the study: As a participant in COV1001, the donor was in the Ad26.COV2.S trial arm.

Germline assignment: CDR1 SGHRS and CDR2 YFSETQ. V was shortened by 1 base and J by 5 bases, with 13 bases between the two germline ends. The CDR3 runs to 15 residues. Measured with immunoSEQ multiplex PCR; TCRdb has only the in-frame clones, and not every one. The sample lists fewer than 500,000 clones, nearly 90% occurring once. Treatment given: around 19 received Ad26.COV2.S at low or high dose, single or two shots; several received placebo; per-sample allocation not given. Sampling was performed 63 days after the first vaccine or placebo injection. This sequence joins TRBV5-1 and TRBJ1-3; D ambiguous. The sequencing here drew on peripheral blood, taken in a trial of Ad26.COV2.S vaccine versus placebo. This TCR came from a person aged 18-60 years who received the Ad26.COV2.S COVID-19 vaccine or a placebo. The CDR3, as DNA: TGCGCCAGCAGCTTGTCGGGCGGGATCCGAAACACCATATATTTT. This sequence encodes CASSLSGGIRNTIYF. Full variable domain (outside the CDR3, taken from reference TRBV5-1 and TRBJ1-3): KAGVTQTPRYLIKTRGQQVTLSCSPISGHRSVSWYQQTPGQGLQFLFEYFSETQRNKGNFPGRFSGRQFSNSRSEMNVSTLELGDSALYLCASSLSGGIRNTIYFGEGSWLTVV.